This TCR beta chain is drawn from a study of human thymus T cells. It was from resections taken during corrective heart surgery that the thymus tissue came. Here immunoSEQ multiplex PCR was the method, and the copy in TCRdb shows in-frame clones only, minus some. The sample lists some 120,000 clones, around 94% occurring once. The CDR3 loop spans 15 amino acids. Germline V gives CDR1 KGHSH, CDR2 LQKENI. V was cut by 5 bases and J by 4 bases, with 17 bases left in between. V and J are TRBV18 and TRBJ1-1, with D possibly TRBD1 on 5 matching bases. The source material was thymus tissue. The TCR comes from a boy less than two years old with a congenital heart defect but otherwise immunologically healthy. CDR3 region: CASSSFQGKGTEAFF. CDR3 in DNA: TGTGCCAGCTCATCTTTTCAGGGAAAGGGCACTGAAGCTTTCTTT.